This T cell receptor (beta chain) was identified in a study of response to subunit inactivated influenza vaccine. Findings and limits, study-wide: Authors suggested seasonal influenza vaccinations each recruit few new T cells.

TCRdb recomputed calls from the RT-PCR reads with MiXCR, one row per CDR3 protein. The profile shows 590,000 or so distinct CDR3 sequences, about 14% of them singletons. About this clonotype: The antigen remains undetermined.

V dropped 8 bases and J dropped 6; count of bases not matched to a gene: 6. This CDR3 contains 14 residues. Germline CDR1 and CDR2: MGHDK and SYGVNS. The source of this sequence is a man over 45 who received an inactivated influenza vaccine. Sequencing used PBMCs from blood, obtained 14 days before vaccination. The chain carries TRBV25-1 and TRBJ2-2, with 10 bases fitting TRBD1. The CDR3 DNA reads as TGTGCCAGCGGCGACAGGGGGCCCCCCGGGGAGCTGTTTTTT. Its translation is CASGDRGPPGELFF.